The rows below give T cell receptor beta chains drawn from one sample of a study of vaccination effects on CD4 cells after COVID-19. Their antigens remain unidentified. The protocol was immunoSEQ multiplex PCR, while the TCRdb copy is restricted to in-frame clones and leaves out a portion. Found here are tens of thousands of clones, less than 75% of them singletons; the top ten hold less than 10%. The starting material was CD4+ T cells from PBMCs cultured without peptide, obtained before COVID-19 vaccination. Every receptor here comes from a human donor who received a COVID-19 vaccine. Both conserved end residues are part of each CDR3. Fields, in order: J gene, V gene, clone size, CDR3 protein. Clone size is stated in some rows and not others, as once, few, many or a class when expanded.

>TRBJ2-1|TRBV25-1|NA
CASSAAGSSYNEQFF
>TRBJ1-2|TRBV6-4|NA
CASSDRGGSYGYTF
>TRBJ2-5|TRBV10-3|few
CAISLTPVGTQYF
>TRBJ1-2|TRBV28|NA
CASSLGGGEANYGYTF
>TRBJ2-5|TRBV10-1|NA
CASRGQGGGTQYF
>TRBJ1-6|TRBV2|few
CASSEAGVVRGGSPLHF
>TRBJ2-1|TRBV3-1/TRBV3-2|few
CASSQDWVASGINEQFF
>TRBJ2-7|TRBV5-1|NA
CASRASGGSYEQYF
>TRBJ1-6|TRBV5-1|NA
CASSLDGDYNSPLHF
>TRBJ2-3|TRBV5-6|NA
CASSFGRADTQYF
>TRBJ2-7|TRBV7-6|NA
CASSSKRLAGYEQYF
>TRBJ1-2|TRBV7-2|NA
CASSWTAMNYGYTF
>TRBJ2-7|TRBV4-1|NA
CASSQTGTAAYEQYF
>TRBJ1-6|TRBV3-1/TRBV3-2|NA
CASSEGAGTGYRRDSPLHF
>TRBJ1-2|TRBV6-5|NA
CASRVGVGQYGYTF
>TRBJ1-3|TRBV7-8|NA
CASSFPDSGNTIYF
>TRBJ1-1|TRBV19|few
CASSTSANTEAFF
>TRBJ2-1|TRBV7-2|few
CASSSSRVGGGNNEQFF
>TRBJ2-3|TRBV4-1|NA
CASSQSGTKTDTQYF
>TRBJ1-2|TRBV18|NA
CASSPDQRYGYTF
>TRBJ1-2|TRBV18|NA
CASSTDGAGGYTF
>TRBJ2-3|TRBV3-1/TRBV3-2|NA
CASSPYGQGNTDTQYF
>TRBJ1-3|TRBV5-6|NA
CASSIGGGTGNTIYF
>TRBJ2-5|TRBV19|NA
CASSGTGLAGATQYF
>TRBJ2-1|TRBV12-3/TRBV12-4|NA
CACGDRGYNEQFF
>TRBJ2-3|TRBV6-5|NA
CASSYGLADTQYF
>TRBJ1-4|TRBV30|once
CAWSLTQGVELFF
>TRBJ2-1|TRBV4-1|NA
CASSQYEWGGGQQFF
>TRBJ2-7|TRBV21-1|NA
CASSLLFLGHWLYEQYF
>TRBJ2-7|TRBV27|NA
CASSSQGKGTYEQYF